Here is one T cell receptor (beta chain) with its context. The record originates from a study of blood T cell repertoires in COVID-19. Study-wide context: The samples span acute and convalescent COVID-19 from the United States, Italy and Spain. PBMCs, B-cell-depleted T cells, or T cells provided the cDNA or gDNA that made up the material.

Germline CDR1 and CDR2: SGHRS and YFSETQ. Deletions cut 1 base from V and 1 base from J, with 14 bases between. CDR3 length equals 16 residues. How the authors handled the data: Estimation of nucleated cell counts relied on the amplification of reference gene primers. Assay used: immunoSEQ multiplex PCR; TCRdb lists only in-frame clones, some missing. The V and J calls and clone size are taken from that table; D and trimming were inferred from the DNA. The repertoire holds about 210,000 clones, approximately 82% seen once, with around 2.4% in the top ten. The clonotype comes from a man aged 35-49 years who had recovered from COVID-19. The sample consisted of peripheral blood. The chain has TRBV5-1 and TRBJ1-1; D possibly corresponds to TRBD1 (5 bases). The CDR3: CASSLQPRGRNTEAFF. The CDR3 DNA is TGCGCCAGCAGCTTGCAGCCAAGGGGCAGGAACACTGAAGCTTTCTTT.